These 27 T cell receptor beta chains share one sample of origin, sequenced in a study of human T cells and chemical hapten exposure. Time point meaning: patch test 2, 6 weeks after DPC sensitization. Treatment here: therapeutic diphenylcyclopropenone sensitization with weekly scalp DPC. TCRdb fed the RACE reads into MiXCR, producing one record per CDR3 protein. The table records 35,000 to 45,000 distinct CDR3 sequences, about 9.8% of them present only once. The sequences come from whole blood, collected in connection with sensitization to the hapten diphenylcyclopropenone (DPC). The receptors originated from a woman between 35 and 50 years old with alopecia areata. Some clones in this sample may be carry-over from other donors' samples.

Only a few counts were recorded for this clonotype. The V gene is TRBV9, the J gene TRBJ2-1; D is undetermined. The V end lost 1 base, the J end lost 8 bases, and 10 bases lay between the germline ends. The CDR3 is 13 residues long. Germline CDR1 reads SGDLS; CDR2 reads YYNGEE. Written as DNA, the CDR3 is TGTGCCAGCAGCGTAAACTTTAGAGATGAGCAGTTCTTC. Protein product: CASSVNFRDEQFF.

In its sample, this clonotype was seen a few times. CDR3 loop: CASSVGQGDYEQYF. The CDR3 nucleotides are TGTGCCAGCAGTGTCGGACAGGGGGACTACGAGCAGTACTTC. The rearrangement uses TRBV6-1 and TRBJ2-7; TRBD1 matches 10 bases. This CDR3 is 14 amino acids long. V lost 4 bases and J lost 3; bases outside the gene matches: 3. Per the germline V gene, CDR1 is MNHNS and CDR2 is SASEGT.

The sample holds many counts of this clonotype. The chain couples TRBV2 to TRBJ2-2; TRBD2 aligns across 14 bases. The CDR3 covers 18 residues. CDR1 is SNHLY, CDR2 FYNNEI, per germline. Trimming at V came to 6 bases and at J to 2 bases, leaving 8 bases not matched to a gene. The CDR3 loop reads CASSLGLAGATNTGELFF. The DNA of the CDR3 is TGTGCCAGCAGCTTGGGACTAGCGGGGGCTACAAACACCGGGGAGCTGTTTTTT. The full variable domain, rest sourced from reference TRBV2 and TRBJ2-2, is EPEVTQTPSHQVTQMGQEVILRCVPISNHLYFYWYRQILGQKVEFLVSFYNNEISEKSEIFDDQFSVERPDGSNFTLKIRSTKLEDSAMYFCASSLGLAGATNTGELFFGEGSRLTVL.

In this sample, this clonotype turned up once. The CDR3 DNA reads as TGTGCCTGGAGTACCGCCGATCAGCCCCAGCATTTT. As protein: CAWSTADQPQHF. The rearrangement uses TRBV30 and TRBJ1-5; no reliable D call. The CDR3 runs to 12 residues. Germline values: CDR1 GTSNPN, CDR2 SVGIG (reference sequence). Trimming cost V 2 bases and J 5 bases, with 7 bases left between them.

This clonotype came up many times. The gene calls are TRBV7-2 and TRBJ2-5; 16 bases are shared with TRBD2. Unmatched junction bases numbered 8, after V lost 5 bases and J lost 5 bases. Per the germline V gene, CDR1 is SGHTA and CDR2 is FQGNSA. This CDR3 contains 17 residues. CDR3 sequence: CASSKGTSGGASETQYF. CDR3 nucleotides: TGTGCCAGCAGCAAAGGGACTAGCGGGGGGGCCAGTGAGACCCAGTACTTC.

The chain is built from TRBV19 and TRBJ2-7, with 9 nucleotides matching TRBD1. Trimming at V came to 5 bases and at J to 0 bases, leaving 5 bases not matched to a gene. The CDR3 has 15 amino acids. The V gene's germline CDR1 is LNHDA and CDR2 SQIVND (reference sequence). The CDR3 is CASSVGQGSSYEQYF. CDR3 bases: TGTGCCAGTAGTGTGGGACAGGGAAGCTCCTACGAGCAGTACTTC.

The chain employs TRBV6-2 or TRBV6-3 and TRBJ2-4; D is unresolved. In germline, CDR1 is MNHEY, CDR2 SVGEGT. The CDR3 totals 14 residues. V gave up 2 bases and J gave up 4 bases, with 9 bases separating them. The CDR3 loop is CASSYVSTKNIQYF. As DNA, the CDR3 is TGTGCCAGCAGTTACGTCTCGACAAAAAACATTCAGTACTTC.

This clonotype was counted only a few times. The chain has TRBV29-1 and TRBJ1-4; no definite D call. The CDR3 is 13 residues long. Germline V gene lookup returns CDR1 SQVTM and CDR2 ANQGSEA. Between the trimmed V and J ends, which lost 3 bases and 4 bases, there was a span of 9 bases. Written as DNA, the CDR3 is TGCAGCGTTGAGTCAGGCTTTAATGAAAAACTGTTTTTT. Translated: CSVESGFNEKLFF. Full variable domain (remainder filled in from reference TRBV29-1 and TRBJ1-4): SAVISQKPSRDICQRGTSLTIQCQVDSQVTMMFWYRQQPGQSLTLIATANQGSEATYESGFVIDKFPISRPNLTFSTLTVSNMSPEDSSIYLCSVESGFNEKLFFGSGTQLSVL.

Ten or more counts support this clonotype. V is TRBV14 and J is TRBJ1-1; D call uncertain. The CDR3 is 13 residues long. Germline V gives CDR1 SGHDN, CDR2 FVKESK. V gave up 1 base and J gave up 3 bases, with 6 bases separating them. This CDR3 is CASSQAAYTEAFF. The CDR3 nucleotides read TGTGCCAGCAGCCAAGCAGCGTACACTGAAGCTTTCTTT.

The chain combines TRBV4-2 with TRBJ2-5; 13 bases line up with TRBD2. Germline V lookup: CDR1 LGHNA, CDR2 YNFKEQ. The CDR3 consists of 16 residues. V gave up 0 bases and J gave up 5 bases; unmatched junction bases: 3. CDR3 nucleotide sequence: TGTGCCAGCAGCCAAGATACTAGCGGGGGGGCCGAGACCCAGTACTTC. It codes for CASSQDTSGGAETQYF.

This clonotype was found many times. The genes are TRBV12-3 or TRBV12-4 and TRBJ1-5; D may be TRBD1 (5 bases). The length of the CDR3 is 18 residues. V dropped 0 bases and J dropped 0 bases, with 15 bases sitting between them. CDR3 DNA: TGTGCCAGCAGTTTAGCAGGGGCGCCCCTATATAGCAATCAGCCCCAGCATTTT. Residues: CASSLAGAPLYSNQPQHF.

This clonotype was counted many times. The chain couples TRBV28 to TRBJ2-7; D tentatively reads TRBD1 or TRBD2 (5 bases each). The germline V and J ends were trimmed by 5 bases and 11 bases, with 19 bases remaining between them. This CDR3 comprises 13 residues. Germline V gene data show CDR1 as MDHEN and CDR2 as SYDVKM. The CDR3 sequence: CASSAHRDHLKYF. The CDR3 nucleotides read TGTGCCAGCAGTGCACACCGGGACCACCTAAAGTACTTC.

This clonotype was observed at least ten times. This chain uses TRBV29-1 with TRBJ2-5; 9 bases map to TRBD1. The CDR3 is 14 amino acids. Germline V gene sequence: CDR1 SQVTM, CDR2 ANQGSEA. After removal of 3 bases from V and 6 bases from J, the junction contained 8 bases not matched to a gene. The CDR3 DNA reads as TGCAGCGTTGAGGGGGACAGGGCGGCTCAGACCCAGTACTTC. Translation: CSVEGDRAAQTQYF.

This clonotype was observed many times. This chain joins TRBV25-1 and TRBJ2-5, with D unresolved. V lost 2 bases, J lost 1 base, and 14 bases lay in between. In germline, CDR1 is MGHDK, CDR2 SYGVNS. The CDR3 totals 16 residues. The CDR3 DNA is TGTGCCAGCAGTGAAGTACGTTCGGCGGCCCAAGAGACCCAGTACTTC. It yields the protein CASSEVRSAAQETQYF.

This clonotype occurred a few times. This chain uses TRBV7-6 with TRBJ1-1; D is possibly TRBD1 (5 bases). This CDR3 has 14 residues. From germline, CDR1 is SGHVS and CDR2 FNYEAQ. Trimming left V 0 bases short and J 1 base short, with 6 bases between. CDR3 region: CASSLATGNTEAFF. The CDR3 DNA follows: TGTGCCAGCAGCTTAGCAACAGGGAACACTGAAGCTTTCTTT.

In regard to this clonotype: The junction departs from the called germline gene at one end, perhaps through a read error. The chain carries TRBV7-8 and TRBJ2-2, with no clear D. CDR1 and CDR2 from the germline V gene are SGHVS and FQNEAQ. The CDR3 loop spans 12 amino acids. In DNA, the CDR3 is TGTGCCAACAGCCCTGGCACCGGGGAGCTGTTTTTT. It encodes CANSPGTGELFF.

This chain joins TRBV28 and TRBJ1-3; possibly TRBD1 for D (6 bases). V lost 8 bases to trimming and J lost 3 bases, with 14 bases between them. Germline V lookup: CDR1 MDHEN, CDR2 SYDVKM. The length of the CDR3 is 14 residues. The CDR3 protein is CASGWGGDGNTIYF. CDR3 DNA sequence: TGTGCCAGCGGCTGGGGGGGCGATGGAAACACCATATATTTT.

The V gene is TRBV6-6, the J gene TRBJ2-7; 7 bases fit TRBD1. J gave up 3 bases and V 5 bases, and 10 bases lay outside the gene matches. Germline CDR1 reads MNHNY; CDR2 reads SVGAGI (reference sequence). CDR3 size: 15 residues. CDR3 residues: CASSTGTDRVYEQYF. As DNA, the CDR3 is TGTGCCAGCAGTACCGGGACAGATAGAGTCTACGAGCAGTACTTC.

In its sample, this clonotype was seen a few times. The genes are TRBV7-6 and TRBJ2-7; D assignment may be TRBD1 or TRBD2 (5 bases each). This CDR3 has 18 residues. Trimming shortened V by 5 bases and J by 4 bases, and 27 bases separated the two germline ends. Germline V gene sequence: CDR1 SGHVS, CDR2 FNYEAQ. Written as DNA, the CDR3 is TGTGCCAGCAGCGAGGGTCTCCGCGGGTCAGGGCCCCCTTACGAGCAGTACTTC. Protein: CASSEGLRGSGPPYEQYF. The full variable domain, with the rest looked up from reference TRBV7-6 and TRBJ2-7, is GAGVSQSPRYKVTKRGQDVALRCDPISGHVSLYWYRQALGQGPEFLTYFNYEAQQDKSGLPNDRFSAERPEGSISTLTIQRTEQRDSAMYRCASSEGLRGSGPPYEQYFGPGTRLTVT.

This clonotype was seen a few times. The V and J genes are TRBV9 and TRBJ2-2, with D hard to call. The germline V and J ends were trimmed by 3 bases and 3 bases, with 6 bases remaining between them. The CDR3 sequence is 13 residues long. The germline V gene has CDR1 SGDLS and CDR2 YYNGEE. CDR3 sequence reads: CASSETDTGELFF. The DNA of the CDR3 is TGTGCCAGCAGCGAAACCGACACCGGGGAGCTGTTTTTT.

This clonotype was found many times. The rearrangement links TRBV4-1 to TRBJ1-1, with a tentative D call TRBD1 (6 bases). This CDR3 comprises 12 residues. V dropped 5 bases and J dropped 8 bases, with 12 bases sitting between them. Germline values: CDR1 MGHRA, CDR2 YSYEKL. The CDR3 loop reads CASSLQGSEAFF. The CDR3, as DNA: TGCGCCAGCAGCTTACAGGGCTCGGAAGCTTTCTTT.

This clonotype has at least ten counts. The chain has TRBV5-1 and TRBJ2-1; no clear D gene. Germline CDR1 reads SGHRS; CDR2 reads YFSETQ. V gave up 0 bases and J gave up 8 bases, with 18 bases separating them. The CDR3 spans 16 residues. CDR3: CASSLDSLDLWDEQFF. CDR3 coding DNA: TGCGCCAGCAGCTTGGACAGTCTAGATCTTTGGGATGAGCAGTTCTTC. Full variable domain (remainder filled in from reference TRBV5-1 and TRBJ2-1): KAGVTQTPRYLIKTRGQQVTLSCSPISGHRSVSWYQQTPGQGLQFLFEYFSETQRNKGNFPGRFSGRQFSNSRSEMNVSTLELGDSALYLCASSLDSLDLWDEQFFGPGTRLTVL.

Written as DNA, the CDR3 is TGCAGTGCTAGAGAAGCCGGGATCAGGGGGAGTGAGCAGTTCTTC. Translation: CSAREAGIRGSEQFF. This chain uses TRBV20-1 with TRBJ2-1; TRBD1 matches 7 bases. After removal of 0 bases from V and 9 bases from J, the junction contained 11 bases not matched to a gene. This CDR3 is 15 amino acids long. The germline CDR1 and CDR2 sequences are DFQATT and SNEGSKA (reference sequence).

This clonotype was picked up a small number of times. This sequence joins TRBV25-1 and TRBJ1-1; no reliable D call. The CDR3 covers 12 residues. CDR1 is MGHDK and CDR2 is SYGVNS in the germline V gene. The V and J ends lost 3 bases and 1 base respectively, with 3 bases between them. Written as DNA, the CDR3 is TGTGCCAGCAGTGACTGGAACACTGAAGCTTTCTTT. Translating gives CASSDWNTEAFF. Combining the CDR3 with reference TRBV25-1 and TRBJ1-1 gives the whole variable domain EADIYQTPRYLVIGTGKKITLECSQTMGHDKMYWYQQDPGMELHLIHYSYGVNSTEKGDLSSESTVSRIRTEHFPLTLESARPSHTSQYLCASSDWNTEAFFGQGTRLTVV.

This clonotype was picked up many times. The J gene is TRBJ2-5, the V gene TRBV6-5; 8 positions match TRBD2. V shed 4 bases, J shed 7 bases, and the junction held 11 bases outside the gene matches. This CDR3 has 15 amino acids. From germline, CDR1 is MNHEY and CDR2 SVGAGI. In DNA, the CDR3 is TGTGCCAGCAGTTCGACAGGCGGGGGGCCAAGGACCCAGTACTTC. This codes for CASSSTGGGPRTQYF.

The chain combines TRBV29-1 with TRBJ2-3; D is tentatively TRBD1 or TRBD2 (5 bases each). Germline CDR1 reads SQVTM; CDR2 reads ANQGSEA. The ends were cut back, 7 bases at V and 5 bases at J, with 16 bases in the middle. This CDR3 has 13 amino acids. As DNA, the CDR3 is TGCAGCGCCGGGACCTTCACCGGAGATACGCAGTATTTT. Amino acid sequence: CSAGTFTGDTQYF.

This clonotype has a count of ten or more. The chain joins TRBV19 to TRBJ1-5; D unclear. V lost 7 bases to trimming and J lost 1 base, with 20 bases between them. This CDR3 comprises 17 residues. CDR1 and CDR2 (germline): LNHDA, SQIVND (reference sequence). The CDR3 is CASNALDTIPSNQPQHF. In nucleotides, the CDR3 is TGTGCCAGTAACGCACTCGACACGATTCCCAGCAATCAGCCCCAGCATTTT.